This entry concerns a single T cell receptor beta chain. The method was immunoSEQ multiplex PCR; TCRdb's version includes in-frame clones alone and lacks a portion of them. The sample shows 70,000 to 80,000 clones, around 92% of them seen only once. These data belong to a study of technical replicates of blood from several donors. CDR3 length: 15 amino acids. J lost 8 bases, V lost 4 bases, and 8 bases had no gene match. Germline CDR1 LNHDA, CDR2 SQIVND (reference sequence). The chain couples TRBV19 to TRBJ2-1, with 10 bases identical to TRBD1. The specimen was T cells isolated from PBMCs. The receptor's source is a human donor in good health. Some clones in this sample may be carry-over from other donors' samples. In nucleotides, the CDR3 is TGTGCCAGTAGTACCGGGACAGGGGTCCTAGATGAGCAGTTCTTC. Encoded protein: CASSTGTGVLDEQFF.